The 17 T cell receptor beta chains given below trace back to one sample, sequenced in a study of blood T cell repertoires in COVID-19. Sequenced by immunoSEQ multiplex PCR; TCRdb stores in-frame clones only, minus some. The profile shows approximately 130,000 clones, around 82% of them singletons. The specimen was peripheral blood. The origin of the receptors is a man aged 80 or over with active or convalescent COVID-19.

The gene calls are TRBV27 and TRBJ1-2, with D tentatively TRBD1 (6 bases). Trimming cost V 6 bases and J 4 bases, with 12 bases left between them. CDR3 length equals 13 residues. Germline assignment: CDR1 MNHEY and CDR2 SMNVEV (reference sequence). Here the CDR3 reads CASSPATGYGYTF. In DNA, the CDR3 is TGTGCCAGCAGCCCCGCGACAGGCTATGGCTACACCTTC.

The rearrangement joins TRBV6-5 to TRBJ1-5, with 9 bases fitting TRBD1. V lost 5 bases to trimming and J lost 7 bases; unmatched junction nucleotides: 3. This CDR3 contains 13 residues. Germline lookup yields CDR1 MNHEY and CDR2 SVGAGI. DNA of the CDR3: TGTGCCAGCAGTACACAGGGGGCACAGCCCCAGCATTTT. This sequence encodes CASSTQGAQPQHF.

This chain connects TRBV4-3 to TRBJ1-3; D is possibly TRBD1 (5 bases). The ends were cut back, 1 base at V and 4 bases at J, with 17 bases in the middle. Germline CDR1 LGHNA, CDR2 YSLEER. This CDR3 is 17 amino acids long. The CDR3 DNA sequence: TGCGCCAGCAGCCAAGGCCTCGGGGGGGGACGGGGAAACACCATATATTTT. It specifies CASSQGLGGGRGNTIYF.

The chain links TRBV9 to TRBJ2-7, with a tentative D call TRBD2 (5 bases). This CDR3 region has 14 residues. Germline CDR1 and CDR2: SGDLS and YYNGEE. Trimming left V 0 bases short and J 5 bases short, with 12 bases between. The CDR3 bases are TGTGCCAGCAGCGTAGAAGGCGGGCCACACGAGCAGTACTTC. Amino acid sequence: CASSVEGGPHEQYF.

The chain is built from TRBV6-4 and TRBJ2-2; maybe TRBD1 (6 bases). This CDR3 has 14 residues. Germline V gene data show CDR1 as MRHNA and CDR2 as SNTAGT. The V end lost 6 bases, the J end lost 8 bases, and 16 bases lay between the germline ends. In nucleotides, the CDR3 is TGTGCCAGCAGCCCCGACAGGTCCGGAGGGGAGCTGTTTTTT. This codes for CASSPDRSGGELFF.

The V call is TRBV15, the J call TRBJ2-7; possibly TRBD2 for D (6 bases). V was pared by 8 bases and J by 0 bases, with 14 bases between. CDR3 length equals 14 residues. Germline CDR1 LNHNV, CDR2 YYDKDF (reference sequence). The CDR3 region is CATSLAGNSYEQYF. The CDR3 region has the DNA TGTGCCACCTCCCTCGCGGGGAACTCCTACGAGCAGTACTTC.

Concerning this clone itself: The junction departs from the called germline gene at one end, perhaps through a read error. This sequence joins TRBV9 and TRBJ2-2; 7 bases are shared with TRBD1. Germline V lookup: CDR1 SGDLS, CDR2 YYNGEE. This CDR3 comprises 15 residues. This CDR3 is CASSEMGQFTEELFF. The CDR3 DNA follows: TGTGCCAGCAGCGAGATGGGACAGTTTACCGAGGAGCTGTTTTTT.

J is TRBJ2-3 and V is TRBV9; D not certain. The CDR3 has 14 residues. V was trimmed by 3 bases and J by 0 bases, leaving 8 bases between them. Germline V gene data show CDR1 as SGDLS and CDR2 as YYNGEE. CDR3: CASSGQISTDTQYF. The CDR3 DNA reads as TGTGCCAGCAGCGGGCAGATTAGCACAGATACGCAGTATTTT.

The chain couples TRBV27 to TRBJ2-7; unclear D gene. The CDR3 totals 11 residues. Germline V CDR1 and CDR2: MNHEY, SMNVEV (reference sequence). Trimming stripped 6 bases from V and 4 bases from J, with 7 bases between. CDR3 DNA sequence: TGTGCCAGCAGCCCCACATACGAGCAGTACTTC. Its translation is CASSPTYEQYF.

This chain uses TRBV2 with TRBJ2-5, with 8 nucleotides matching TRBD2. The CDR3 spans 14 residues. Germline assignment: CDR1 SNHLY and CDR2 FYNNEI. V lost 7 bases to trimming and J lost 1 base; unmatched junction nucleotides: 5. CDR3 bases: TGTGCCAGCAAGCTGCGGGGGGCCCAAGAGACCCAGTACTTC. This sequence encodes CASKLRGAQETQYF.

Here the CDR3 DNA reads TGTGCCATCAGTGAGTCCCCAACAGGGCATCAGCCCCAGCATTTT. Its translation is CAISESPTGHQPQHF. This chain connects TRBV10-3 to TRBJ1-5, with D possibly TRBD1 on 6 matching bases. There are 15 residues in the CDR3. Trimming shortened V by 0 bases and J by 5 bases, and 11 bases separated the two germline ends. Germline loops: CDR1 ENHRY, CDR2 SYGVKD.

In DNA form, the CDR3 reads TGTGCCACAAGCGGGGGGCGGTACCAAGAGACCCAGTACTTC. Translation: CATSGGRYQETQYF. The genes are TRBV5-5 and TRBJ2-5, with 9 bases that match TRBD2. Germline trimming cut 9 bases from V and 0 bases from J; bases unmatched to any gene: 6. Germline V lookup: CDR1 SGHKS, CDR2 YYEKEE (reference sequence). The CDR3 covers 14 residues.

The J gene is TRBJ2-1, the V gene TRBV18; tentatively, D is TRBD2 (6 bases). The CDR3 contains 15 residues. Trimming removed 2 bases at V and 6 bases at J, with 14 bases between. Germline loops: CDR1 KGHSH, CDR2 LQKENI. The CDR3 DNA is TGTGCCAGCTCACCAGGAGGGATTCCCATCAATGAGCAGTTCTTC. This encodes CASSPGGIPINEQFF.

The rearrangement links TRBV4-3 to TRBJ1-4; possibly TRBD1 for D (5 bases). Germline V gene sequence: CDR1 LGHNA, CDR2 YSLEER. The germline V and J ends were trimmed by 0 bases and 10 bases, with 18 bases remaining between them. This CDR3 spans 16 amino acids. This chain's CDR3 is CASSQDPRRGMGKLFF. The DNA for the CDR3 is TGCGCCAGCAGCCAAGATCCGAGACGGGGGATGGGAAAACTGTTTTTT.

V is TRBV27 and J is TRBJ2-2, with D possibly TRBD2 on 6 matching bases. V was trimmed by 0 bases and J by 6 bases, leaving 8 bases between them. Germline CDR1 is MNHEY and CDR2 is SMNVEV (reference sequence). This CDR3 contains 14 residues. CDR3 coding DNA: TGTGCCAGCAGTTTATCTAGGGAGGCCGGGGAGCTGTTTTTT. This encodes CASSLSREAGELFF.

The chain carries TRBV24-1 and TRBJ1-5, with TRBD1 matching 7 bases. Germline CDR1 and CDR2: KGHDR and SFDVKD. Trimming cost V 4 bases and J 10 bases; bases outside gene matches: 9. This CDR3 has 14 residues. CDR3 bases: TGTGCCACCAGTGACTCTACAGGGGTGGAACCCCAGCATTTT. This encodes CATSDSTGVEPQHF.

J is TRBJ1-2 and V is TRBV7-2, with D possibly being TRBD1 (5 bases). CDR1 is SGHTA, CDR2 FQGNSA, per germline. V dropped 5 bases and J dropped 2 bases, with 15 bases sitting between them. CDR3 length equals 15 residues. In nucleotides, the CDR3 is TGTGCCAGCAGCCCAGCTGCGGGGGGGAACTATGGCTACACCTTC. Amino acids: CASSPAAGGNYGYTF.